This T cell receptor (beta chain) was recovered during a study of T cells in Graves' hyperthyroidism and ophthalmopathy. Per germline, CDR1 SNHLY and CDR2 FYNNEI. This CDR3 comprises 14 residues. V gave up 10 bases and J gave up 2 bases; unmatched junction bases: 5. This clonotype has at least ten counts. Amplified TCR beta CDR3 regions came from RNA transcripts. During a first-round RT-PCR of the TCR CDR3, the HTBI primer set was used. Using its own MiXCR run on the multiplex PCR reads, TCRdb lists one record per CDR3 protein. The repertoire holds over 650,000 distinct CDR3 sequences, roughly 15% seen once, with under 9.5% in the top ten.

Sequencing was performed on blood. The TCR sequence derives from a man younger than 35 with Graves' hyperthyroidism. The chain links TRBV2 to TRBJ2-5, with 12 nucleotides matching TRBD2. The CDR3 sequence: CATILAGGQETQYF. The CDR3 nucleotides are TGTGCCACCATACTAGCGGGGGGACAAGAGACCCAGTACTTC.